Below are 16 T cell receptor beta chains sequenced from a single sample in a study of T cell responses to AZD1222 COVID-19 vaccine. Some clones are missing from TCRdb's copy, which holds only in-frame ones; the method was immunoSEQ multiplex PCR. The data hold about 90,000 clones, with approximately 88% observed a single time. The material sequenced was peripheral blood, taken on day 0 of AZD1222 vaccination. These receptors were obtained from an adult in good health.

The V and J genes are TRBV18 and TRBJ1-3; D unresolved. Germline loops: CDR1 KGHSH, CDR2 LQKENI. The CDR3 runs to 16 residues. Trimming removed 0 bases from V and 0 bases from J, with 9 bases in between. CDR3 sequence: CASSPPEGDSGNTIYF. In nucleotides, the CDR3 is TGTGCCAGCTCACCACCCGAGGGAGACTCTGGAAACACCATATATTTT.

The chain uses TRBV16 and TRBJ1-1; 7 bases agree with TRBD1. Unmatched junction bases numbered 7, after V lost 5 bases and J lost 1 base. This CDR3 is built from 15 residues. Germline loops: CDR1 KGHSY, CDR2 FQNENV. The CDR3 nucleotides read TGTGCCAGCAGCAAAAACAGGGGAAAGAACACTGAAGCTTTCTTT. It encodes CASSKNRGKNTEAFF.

The V gene is TRBV18, the J gene TRBJ1-2; TRBD1 matches 7 bases. Trimming removed 3 bases from V and 4 bases from J; junction bases left unmatched: 14. The CDR3 has 17 residues. Germline values: CDR1 KGHSH, CDR2 LQKENI. The CDR3 sequence is CASSPLPQTGSVYGYTF. For the CDR3, the DNA is TGTGCCAGCTCACCCCTACCGCAGACAGGGAGCGTCTATGGCTACACCTTC. Filled out from reference TRBV18 and TRBJ1-2, the complete variable domain reads NAGVMQNPRHLVRRRGQEARLRCSPMKGHSHVYWYRQLPEEGLKFMVYLQKENIIDESGMPKERFSAEFPKEGPSILRIQQVVRGDSAAYFCASSPLPQTGSVYGYTFGSGTRLTVV.

This chain uses TRBV27 with TRBJ2-2, with D possibly being TRBD1 or TRBD2 (7 bases each). The CDR3 contains 15 residues. Trimming shortened V by 7 bases and J by 5 bases, and 17 bases separated the two germline ends. CDR1 and CDR2 from the germline V gene are MNHEY and SMNVEV (reference sequence). The CDR3: CASTQGEGLTGELFF. The CDR3 DNA sequence: TGTGCCAGCACTCAGGGGGAGGGTCTGACCGGGGAGCTGTTTTTT.

In this sample, this clone turned up once. The chain carries TRBV19 and TRBJ2-3; D could derive from TRBD1 or TRBD2 (6 bases each). The ends were cut back, 5 bases at V and 5 bases at J, with 11 bases in the middle. Germline CDR1 is LNHDA and CDR2 is SQIVND (reference sequence). The CDR3 runs 13 residues. The CDR3 is CASSLGGKDTQYF. Written as DNA, the CDR3 is TGTGCCAGTAGTCTGGGGGGCAAAGATACGCAGTATTTT.

The V call is TRBV18, the J call TRBJ1-1; no reliable D call. CDR1 and CDR2 (germline): KGHSH, LQKENI. Trimming stripped 5 bases from V and 1 base from J, with 8 bases between. There are 13 residues in the CDR3. The CDR3 sequence: CASSSTENTEAFF. The CDR3 DNA reads as TGTGCCAGCTCATCAACGGAGAACACTGAAGCTTTCTTT.

The gene calls are TRBV6-5 and TRBJ2-7; no reliable D call. CDR3 length: 13 amino acids. CDR1 MNHEY and CDR2 SVGAGI come from the germline V gene. V was shortened by 0 bases and J by 4 bases, with 7 bases between the two germline ends. Written as DNA, the CDR3 is TGTGCCAGCAGTTACTCTGGGGATTACGAGCAGTACTTC. As protein: CASSYSGDYEQYF.

The V and J genes are TRBV12-3 or TRBV12-4 and TRBJ1-2; no firm D call. The CDR3 is made up of 12 amino acids. V dropped 5 bases and J dropped 4 bases, with 8 bases sitting between them. The CDR3 loop reads CASSQEGYGYTF. For the CDR3, the DNA is TGTGCCAGCAGTCAGGAGGGCTATGGCTACACCTTC.

The chain links TRBV23-1 to TRBJ2-1; 8 nucleotides agree with TRBD1. TRBV23-1 falls under the ORF class, with uncertain function. The CDR3 is made up of 14 amino acids. Losses at the gene ends were 3 bases for V and 3 bases for J; bases not matched to a gene: 1. The CDR3 loop is CASSHRGRYNEQFF. The CDR3 nucleotides are TGCGCCAGCAGTCACAGGGGGCGCTACAATGAGCAGTTCTTC.

The CDR3 DNA follows: TGCAGCGTCGAGGGGACTAGCGGGAGTCGAGAGACCCAGTACTTC. Translating gives CSVEGTSGSRETQYF. J is TRBJ2-5 and V is TRBV29-1; 14 nucleotides line up with TRBD2. Germline assignment: CDR1 SQVTM and CDR2 ANQGSEA. The CDR3 loop spans 15 amino acids. V was clipped by 6 bases and J by 4 bases; unmatched bases: 7.

The DNA of the CDR3 is TGTGCCAGCAGGTCGACAGGGAATCAGCCCCAGCATTTT. This gives the protein CASRSTGNQPQHF. This chain links TRBV28 with TRBJ1-5; the match to TRBD1 covers 7 bases. Germline lookup yields CDR1 MDHEN and CDR2 SYDVKM. CDR3 length: 13 residues. J gave up 4 bases and V 6 bases, and 3 bases lay outside the gene matches. Using reference TRBV28 and TRBJ1-5 for the parts outside the CDR3, the full variable domain is DVKVTQSSRYLVKRTGEKVFLECVQDMDHENMFWYRQDPGLGLRLIYFSYDVKMKEKGDIPEGYSVSREKKERFSLILESASTNQTSMYLCASRSTGNQPQHFGDGTRLSIL.

The chain recombines TRBV24-1 with TRBJ1-5, with 7 nucleotides matching TRBD1. This CDR3 is 16 amino acids long. Germline-derived CDR1 and CDR2 are KGHDR and SFDVKD. Trimming removed 0 bases from V and 1 base from J; junction bases left unmatched: 2. The CDR3 bases are TGTGCCACCAGTGATTTGAAGGGGGCGAGCAATCAGCCCCAGCATTTT. It is translated as CATSDLKGASNQPQHF.

This chain connects TRBV7-3 to TRBJ1-1; 7 nucleotides match TRBD1. Trimming at V came to 5 bases and at J to 0 bases, leaving 3 bases not matched to a gene. Germline assignment: CDR1 SGHTA and CDR2 FQGTGA. The length of the CDR3 is 14 residues. CDR3 DNA sequence: TGTGCCAGCAGCGAGACAGGGATGAACACTGAAGCTTTCTTT. It translates to CASSETGMNTEAFF.

The gene calls are TRBV27 and TRBJ2-4; the match to TRBD2 covers 7 bases. Looked up from germline, CDR1 is MNHEY and CDR2 is SMNVEV (reference sequence). The CDR3 sequence is 14 residues long. Trimming took 6 bases from V and 0 from J; bases not matched to a gene: 2. This chain's CDR3 is CASSLAVAKNIQYF. In DNA, the CDR3 is TGTGCCAGCAGCCTAGCGGTAGCCAAAAACATTCAGTACTTC.

The chain combines TRBV7-9 with TRBJ2-7, with TRBD2 identical over 7 bases. Trimming at V came to 3 bases and at J to 0 bases, leaving 2 bases not matched to a gene. The CDR3 runs 14 residues. Looked up from germline, CDR1 is SEHNR and CDR2 is FQNEAQ (reference sequence). This chain's CDR3 is CASSFGGSSYEQYF. CDR3 sequence (DNA): TGTGCCAGCAGCTTTGGCGGGAGCTCCTACGAGCAGTACTTC.

The V call is TRBV9, the J call TRBJ1-4; possible D gene TRBD1, 5 bases. V lost 1 base to trimming and J lost 7 bases, with 8 bases between them. CDR1 is SGDLS and CDR2 is YYNGEE in the germline V gene. The CDR3 has 13 amino acids. This chain's CDR3 is CASSVMGGEKLFF. CDR3 DNA: TGTGCCAGCAGCGTAATGGGGGGTGAAAAACTGTTTTTT. Complete variable domain (other parts from reference TRBV9 and TRBJ1-4): DSGVTQTPKHLITATGQRVTLRCSPRSGDLSVYWYQQSLDQGLQFLIQYYNGEERAKGNILERFSAQQFPDLHSELNLSSLELGDSALYFCASSVMGGEKLFFGSGTQLSVL.